The sequence of this T cell receptor (beta chain) was determined in a study of blood T cell repertoires in COVID-19. Overall study: Both acute and convalescent COVID-19 samples were obtained from the United States, Italy and Spain.

There are 15 residues in the CDR3. V trimming: 6 bases; J trimming: 11 bases; junction bases outside the gene matches: 15. Germline loops: CDR1 LNHDA, CDR2 SQIVND (reference sequence). In the authors' methods: Amplification with reference gene primers provided the estimates of nucleated cell counts. The method was immunoSEQ multiplex PCR; TCRdb's version includes in-frame clones alone and lacks a portion of them. Clonal size and the V and J genes are those of that table, whereas D and trimming came from the DNA. The table has 400,000 to 450,000 clones, 85% to 90% seen once. This clone has just one count.

Sequencing used peripheral blood. The gene calls are TRBV19 and TRBJ1-5, with TRBD1 matching 8 bases. This clonotype was obtained from a man aged 18 to 29 with COVID-19, enrolled during active disease. CDR3 amino acids: CASSPPGQVRVAQHF. In nucleotides, the CDR3 is TGTGCCAGTAGCCCCCCGGGACAGGTTCGGGTGGCCCAGCATTTT.